One sample yielded the 6 T cell receptor beta chains listed below, sequenced in a study of CD8+CD57+ T cells in acquired aplastic anemia (dated by TCRdb to 2016 to 2019). The instrument given in TCRdb is Illumina HiSeq 2000. TCR beta VDJ combination and CDR3 sequence profiling used genomic DNA as the template. TCRdb trimmed public reads at Q25 via fastp, called clones via MiXCR and kept in-frame beta chains. A single entry per CDR3 protein holds the most common genes and DNA from its merged rows. The sample table records a few hundred thousand distinct CDR3 sequences; 56% of these occur just once. The ten top clones hold roughly 1.2% of the sample. Expansion of CD8+CD57+ cells had been shown by flow cytometry in the patients chosen for sequencing. The specimen sequenced was sorted CD4+, CD8+, or CD8+CD57+ T cells (not recorded which) from PBMCs. These receptors all stem from a human donor with aplastic anemia.

CDR3 coding DNA: TGTGCCAGCAGCTTAGAAGGGGGTTTCGAGCAGTATTTT. This encodes CASSLEGGFEQYF. The chain carries TRBV7-7 and TRBJ2-3; maybe TRBD1 (6 bases). Germline V gives CDR1 SSHAT, CDR2 FNYEAQ (reference sequence). The V end lost 1 base, the J end lost 11 bases, and 13 bases lay between the germline ends. The CDR3 length is 13 residues.

In regard to this clonotype: The junction departs from germline at one end; a sequencing error may be responsible. V usage is TRBV15 and J usage is TRBJ2-2; maybe TRBD2 (5 bases). Germline CDR1 and CDR2: LNHNV and YYDKDF (reference sequence). This CDR3 contains 18 residues. The CDR3 spells CATSRRSGLASNTGELFF. In DNA form, the CDR3 reads TGCGCCACCAGCAGGAGGTCCGGACTCGCCTCGAACACCGGGGAGCTGTTTTTT. The full variable domain, in which reference TRBV15 and TRBJ2-2 provide the parts outside the CDR3, is DAMVIQNPRYQVTQFGKPVTLSCSQTLNHNVMYWYQQKSSQAPKLLFHYYDKDFNNEADTPDNFQSRRPNTSFCFLDIRSPGLGDTAMYLCATSRRSGLASNTGELFFGEGSRLTVL.

The rearrangement links TRBV7-2 to TRBJ1-1; D not certain. The germline V and J ends were trimmed by 5 bases and 11 bases, with 21 bases remaining between them. CDR3 length: 14 residues. Germline V gives CDR1 SGHTA, CDR2 FQGNSA. CDR3 protein: CASSQETRASNAFF. DNA for the CDR3: TGTGCCAGCAGCCAAGAGACTCGGGCTTCCAACGCTTTCTTT.

The chain has TRBV6-6 and TRBJ2-5; maybe TRBD2 (5 bases). The V gene's germline CDR1 is MNHNY and CDR2 SVGAGI (reference sequence). V was cut by 3 bases and J by 7 bases, with 9 bases left in between. This CDR3 region has 12 residues. CDR3 DNA: TGTGCCAGCAGTTATCTAGCCGGGACCCAGTACTTC. Protein sequence: CASSYLAGTQYF.

The table lists this clonotype with a few counts. The chain has TRBV7-6 and TRBJ2-7, with TRBD2 identical over 9 bases. Germline CDR1 and CDR2: SGHVS and FNYEAQ. CDR3 length equals 15 residues. V shed 0 bases and J 4 bases; nucleotides not matched to a gene: 4. The DNA of the CDR3 is TGTGCCAGCAGCTTAGCTAGCGGGGGCATGTACGAGCAGTACTTC. It encodes CASSLASGGMYEQYF.

This clonotype was observed at least ten times. This rearrangement joins TRBV10-2 to TRBJ2-1, with 8 bases fitting TRBD2. The CDR3 sequence is 13 residues long. The trim removed 4 bases at V and 5 bases at J, leaving 1 base unmatched. Per the germline V gene, CDR1 is WSHSY and CDR2 is SAAADI. This chain's CDR3 is CASSAGGHNEQFF. The CDR3 DNA reads TGCGCCAGCAGTGCGGGGGGGCACAATGAGCAGTTCTTC.